The 7 T cell receptor beta chains listed next were all sequenced from one sample in a study of blood T cell repertoires in COVID-19 (dated by TCRdb to between 2020 and 2021). The library came from the immunoSEQ multiplex PCR assay. Entries here come from immuneACCESS through TCRdb and include only in-frame sequences with V and J called. Some clones fail to appear in such tables; in the studies checked, an unresolved V gene covers under half of the shortfall, and the cause of the remainder is unknown. The sample data list approximately 140,000 clones, and around four fifths of these were observed just once. 2.5% to 3% of the sample lies in the top ten. The specimen sequenced was peripheral blood. The receptors derive from a middle-aged woman with active or convalescent COVID-19.

The genes are TRBV27 and TRBJ1-1; TRBD1 aligns across 11 bases. V lost 4 bases to trimming and J lost 11 bases; unmatched junction nucleotides: 15. The CDR3 length is 16 residues. Looked up from germline, CDR1 is MNHEY and CDR2 is SMNVEV (reference sequence). The CDR3, as DNA: TGTGCCAGCAGTTCCCAAGGGGACAGGGGGGTGGTAGATGCTTTCTTT. Translation: CASSSQGDRGVVDAFF.

The gene calls are TRBV27 and TRBJ2-5, with no clear D. Germline CDR1 is MNHEY and CDR2 is SMNVEV (reference sequence). CDR3 size: 14 residues. Trimming left V 3 bases short and J 2 bases short, with 10 bases between. The CDR3 loop reads CASSFIASQETQYF. DNA for the CDR3: TGTGCCAGCAGTTTTATAGCCAGTCAAGAGACCCAGTACTTC.

This clone was recorded a few times. The rearrangement uses TRBV11-2 and TRBJ2-7, with 7 bases matching TRBD1. Trimming cost V 4 bases and J 5 bases; bases outside gene matches: 2. There are 12 residues in the CDR3. Per germline, CDR1 SGHAT and CDR2 FQNNGV. CDR3 bases: TGTGCCAGCAGCTCGACAGGGCACGAGCAGTACTTC. It translates to CASSSTGHEQYF. The whole variable domain, filled in from reference TRBV11-2 and TRBJ2-7, reads EAGVAQSPRYKIIEKRQSVAFWCNPISGHATLYWYQQILGQGPKLLIQFQNNGVVDDSQLPKDRFSAERLKGVDSTLKIQPAKLEDSAVYLCASSSTGHEQYFGPGTRLTVT.

The chain couples TRBV5-1 to TRBJ2-1; 7 bases match TRBD1. The CDR3 spans 18 residues. The J segment lost 4 bases and the V segment lost 0 bases, leaving 13 bases of the junction unmatched. Germline V CDR1 and CDR2: SGHRS, YFSETQ. The CDR3 sequence is CASSLARRTDRLYNEQFF. As DNA, the CDR3 is TGCGCCAGCAGCTTGGCCAGGCGCACGGACAGGTTGTACAATGAGCAGTTCTTC.

The chain links TRBV2 to TRBJ2-1; weak D call: TRBD2 (7 bases). Deletions cut 4 bases from V and 2 bases from J, with 12 bases between. This CDR3 is built from 15 residues. Germline V lookup: CDR1 SNHLY, CDR2 FYNNEI. The CDR3 is CASSGGGGPYNEQFF. CDR3 DNA: TGTGCCAGCAGTGGTGGCGGGGGCCCCTACAATGAGCAGTTCTTC.

The rearrangement links TRBV6-5 to TRBJ1-6; D not certain. The CDR3 has 13 amino acids. Trimming left V 6 bases short and J 11 bases short, with 14 bases between. From germline, CDR1 is MNHEY and CDR2 SVGAGI. The CDR3 protein is CASRGTTGTPLHF. The CDR3 DNA reads as TGTGCCAGCAGGGGTACTACTGGTACACCCCTCCACTTT.

The sample holds one count of this clone. The chain uses TRBV4-1 and TRBJ2-7; possible D gene TRBD1, 5 bases. Germline lookup yields CDR1 MGHRA and CDR2 YSYEKL. The CDR3 totals 14 residues. Deletions cut 3 bases from V and 2 bases from J, with 11 bases between. CDR3 nucleotides: TGCGCCAGCAGCCAGTCCAGGGTACCCTACGAGCAGTACTTC. Its translation: CASSQSRVPYEQYF.